These 11 T cell receptor beta chains were sequenced from one sample in a study of T cell changes during pregnancy in multiple sclerosis. Here immunoSEQ multiplex PCR was the method, and the copy in TCRdb shows in-frame clones only, minus some. The profile shows more than 80,000 clones, under 95% of them singletons. The sample was peripheral blood, taken in the first trimester of pregnancy. These receptors came from a female donor with multiple sclerosis, enrolled in a pregnancy study.

This sequence joins TRBV6-6 and TRBJ1-1; 12 bases map to TRBD1. Trimming removed 2 bases from V and 7 bases from J; junction bases left unmatched: 2. In germline, CDR1 is MNHNY, CDR2 SVGAGI (reference sequence). The CDR3 contains 14 residues. In nucleotides, the CDR3 is TGTGCCAGCAGTTACGGGACAGGGGGCTTTGAAGCTTTCTTT. It translates to CASSYGTGGFEAFF.

The chain is built from TRBV19 and TRBJ2-7; 8 bases fit TRBD1. The germline gives CDR1 LNHDA, CDR2 SQIVND (reference sequence). The CDR3 contains 14 residues. The trim removed 5 bases at V and 3 bases at J, leaving 6 bases unmatched. CDR3 in amino acids: CASSLGTGNYEQYF. The DNA for the CDR3 is TGTGCCAGTAGTCTAGGGACAGGAAACTACGAGCAGTACTTC.

The rearrangement uses TRBV6-5 and TRBJ1-1, with a tentative D call TRBD1 (6 bases). CDR1 and CDR2 (germline): MNHEY, SVGAGI. The CDR3 spans 14 residues. V lost 7 bases, J lost 8 bases, and 20 bases lay in between. CDR3 DNA: TGTGCCAGCAAAAGGGGGACAAGTTCGGTGGAAGCTTTCTTT. It yields the protein CASKRGTSSVEAFF.

The rearrangement uses TRBV27 and TRBJ1-5; 7 bases line up with TRBD1. The trim removed 6 bases at V and 3 bases at J, leaving 8 bases unmatched. There are 15 residues in the CDR3. Germline V CDR1 and CDR2: MNHEY, SMNVEV (reference sequence). The CDR3 here is CASRQRRGLNQPQHF. CDR3 in DNA: TGTGCCAGCAGGCAACGAAGGGGGCTCAATCAGCCCCAGCATTTT.

The chain joins TRBV9 to TRBJ2-3, with TRBD2 matching over 13 bases. There are 16 residues in the CDR3. Germline loops: CDR1 SGDLS, CDR2 YYNGEE. V lost 0 bases and J lost 4; bases outside the gene matches: 2. DNA of the CDR3: TGTGCCAGCAGCGTAGGGGGACTAGCGGGACCAGATACGCAGTATTTT. Its translation is CASSVGGLAGPDTQYF. The full variable domain, with the rest looked up from reference TRBV9 and TRBJ2-3, is DSGVTQTPKHLITATGQRVTLRCSPRSGDLSVYWYQQSLDQGLQFLIQYYNGEERAKGNILERFSAQQFPDLHSELNLSSLELGDSALYFCASSVGGLAGPDTQYFGPGTRLTVL.

The chain combines TRBV6-4 with TRBJ1-4; D perhaps matches TRBD1 (5 bases). Germline values: CDR1 MRHNA, CDR2 SNTAGT. V lost 6 bases and J lost 8, with 19 bases in between. The length of the CDR3 is 15 residues. The CDR3 nucleotides are TGTGCCAGCAGGGAGCCAAACGGGGGTCCGGAAAAACTGTTTTTT. Translated: CASREPNGGPEKLFF.

The rearrangement joins TRBV2 to TRBJ1-4, with no clear D. The CDR3 consists of 18 residues. Germline lookup yields CDR1 SNHLY and CDR2 FYNNEI. V dropped 6 bases and J dropped 0 bases, with 20 bases sitting between them. The CDR3 loop is CASSPEAIAHATNEKLFF. DNA of the CDR3: TGTGCCAGCAGCCCAGAGGCAATTGCTCACGCAACTAATGAAAAACTGTTTTTT.

The chain carries TRBV6-5 and TRBJ2-7; 8 bases line up with TRBD1. CDR3 length: 15 residues. After removal of 6 bases from V and 2 bases from J, the junction contained 9 bases not matched to a gene. CDR1 and CDR2 from the germline V gene are MNHEY and SVGAGI. CDR3 bases: TGTGCCAGCAGCCGCGGGACAGGTTCACCCTACGAGCAGTACTTC. Its translation is CASSRGTGSPYEQYF.

The chain employs TRBV4-1 and TRBJ2-7; 9 bases match TRBD2. Germline CDR1 reads MGHRA; CDR2 reads YSYEKL. J gave up 1 base and V 8 bases, and 6 bases lay outside the gene matches. The CDR3 length is 14 residues. CDR3 protein: CASGPTSGSYEQYF. The CDR3 nucleotides read TGCGCCAGCGGACCGACTAGCGGATCCTACGAGCAGTACTTC.

CDR3 sequence reads: CASSLGQGPYGYTF. DNA of the CDR3: TGTGCCAGCAGCCTCGGACAGGGGCCCTATGGCTACACCTTC. The chain uses TRBV7-6 and TRBJ1-2; 9 nucleotides line up with TRBD1. The germline V gene has CDR1 SGHVS and CDR2 FNYEAQ. The CDR3 covers 14 residues. V lost 5 bases and J lost 4; bases outside the gene matches: 5.

The rearrangement joins TRBV28 to TRBJ1-2; 8 positions match TRBD1. The germline V gene encodes CDR1 MDHEN and CDR2 SYDVKM. There are 14 residues in the CDR3. The V and J ends lost 5 bases and 7 bases, in that order; junction bases with no gene match: 9. Here the CDR3 reads CASSNAGGRGGYTF. The CDR3 nucleotides are TGTGCCAGCAGTAACGCAGGGGGCAGGGGTGGCTACACCTTC.